The rows below give T cell receptor beta chains drawn from one sample of a study of blood T cell repertoires in COVID-19. Profiling relied on immunoSEQ multiplex PCR, and the TCRdb table lists in-frame clones only, not all of them. The sample includes under 150,000 clones, around 82% of them seen just once. The sequenced sample was peripheral blood. Receptors were obtained from a man aged 55 to 70 with active or convalescent COVID-19. CDR3s include the opening cysteine and the closing phenylalanine or tryptophan. D genes are given only for firm matches. Some rows have no size entry. The others give once, few or many, or a class for an expanded clone.

abundance: -; v_gene: TRBV6-5; j_gene: TRBJ2-2; d_gene: -; CDR3nt: TGTGCCAGCAGTTACCTCAGACAAATCACCGGGGAGCTGTTTTTT; CDR3aa: CASSYLRQITGELFF
abundance: -; v_gene: TRBV18; j_gene: TRBJ1-2; d_gene: -; CDR3nt: TGTGCCAGCTCAACGGTCTCAGGTCAAATGGATGGCTACACCTTC; CDR3aa: CASSTVSGQMDGYTF
abundance: -; v_gene: TRBV5-6; j_gene: TRBJ1-4; d_gene: -; CDR3nt: TGTGCCAGCAGCCTTACAGGGTTCCGGGGGGCCACTAATGAAAAACTGTTTTTT; CDR3aa: CASSLTGFRGATNEKLFF
abundance: -; v_gene: TRBV28; j_gene: TRBJ2-1; d_gene: -; CDR3nt: TGTGCCAGCATGGCAGTCAGGGGTTCGACCTACAATGAGCAGTTCTTC; CDR3aa: CASMAVRGSTYNEQFF
abundance: -; v_gene: TRBV2; j_gene: TRBJ2-3; d_gene: TRBD1; CDR3nt: TGTGCCAGCAGAGACCGGACTTATAGGGGGCGGGATACGCAGTATTTT; CDR3aa: CASRDRTYRGRDTQYF
abundance: -; v_gene: TRBV5-1; j_gene: TRBJ2-1; d_gene: TRBD2; CDR3nt: TGCGCCAGCAGCGAACCGGGACTATACAATGAGCAGTTCTTC; CDR3aa: CASSEPGLYNEQFF
abundance: -; v_gene: TRBV3-1/TRBV3-2; j_gene: TRBJ1-6; d_gene: -; CDR3nt: TGTGCCAGCAGCCAAGAGAGCCTGAGCTCCTATAATTCACCCCTCCACTTT; CDR3aa: CASSQESLSSYNSPLHF
abundance: -; v_gene: TRBV27; j_gene: TRBJ2-3; d_gene: TRBD1; CDR3nt: TGTGCCAGCAGTTTATATGGACAGGGAGAAGATACGCAGTATTTT; CDR3aa: CASSLYGQGEDTQYF
abundance: -; v_gene: TRBV4-1; j_gene: TRBJ2-5; d_gene: TRBD2; CDR3nt: TGCGCCAGCAGCAGGACTAGCGAGGAGACCCAGTACTTC; CDR3aa: CASSRTSEETQYF
abundance: -; v_gene: TRBV25-1; j_gene: TRBJ1-1; d_gene: -; CDR3nt: TGTGCCAGCAGTGGCAGGAGGGGCCTCAGCACTGAAGCTTTCTTT; CDR3aa: CASSGRRGLSTEAFF
abundance: -; v_gene: TRBV29-1; j_gene: TRBJ2-5; d_gene: TRBD1; CDR3nt: TGCAGCGTTGTACTGACAGGGTACCAAGAGACCCAGTACTTC; CDR3aa: CSVVLTGYQETQYF
abundance: -; v_gene: TRBV7-3; j_gene: TRBJ2-1; d_gene: -; CDR3nt: TGTGCCAGCAGCTTTTCAGGCGATGAGCAGTTCTTC; CDR3aa: CASSFSGDEQFF
abundance: -; v_gene: TRBV10-3; j_gene: TRBJ2-1; d_gene: TRBD2; CDR3nt: TGTGCCATCAGAAGGACGTGGGCTAGCGGGAATACCTCCTCCTACAATGAGCAGTTCTTC; CDR3aa: CAIRRTWASGNTSSYNEQFF
abundance: -; v_gene: TRBV10-1; j_gene: TRBJ2-1; d_gene: TRBD2; CDR3nt: TGCGGTATGGGAGGGGTAGAGGGAGCGGGGATGTACAATGAGCAGTTCTTC; CDR3aa: CGMGGVEGAGMYNEQFF
abundance: -; v_gene: TRBV7-2; j_gene: TRBJ2-3; d_gene: TRBD1; CDR3nt: TGTGCCAGCAGCCTCGGGACAGGGTACGGAGATACGCAGTATTTT; CDR3aa: CASSLGTGYGDTQYF
abundance: -; v_gene: TRBV19; j_gene: TRBJ2-1; d_gene: -; CDR3nt: TGTGCCAGTAGTGCTCAAACAGGGAATCCCTACAATGAGCAGTTCTTC; CDR3aa: CASSAQTGNPYNEQFF
abundance: -; v_gene: TRBV4-2; j_gene: TRBJ1-1; d_gene: TRBD1; CDR3nt: TGTGCCAGCAGCCATCGATCAGGGGGCCGCGGCACTGAAGCTTTCTTT; CDR3aa: CASSHRSGGRGTEAFF
abundance: -; v_gene: TRBV28; j_gene: TRBJ1-2; d_gene: -; CDR3nt: TGTATCTCCCGGGACACCACGAACTATGGCTACACCTTC; CDR3aa: CISRDTTNYGYTF
abundance: many; v_gene: TRBV20-1; j_gene: TRBJ2-7; d_gene: -; CDR3nt: TGCAGTGCTAGCGGGAACGAGCAGTACTTC; CDR3aa: CSASGNEQYF
abundance: -; v_gene: TRBV7-3; j_gene: TRBJ2-1; d_gene: TRBD2; CDR3nt: TGTGCCAGCAGCTTATTAGCTAGCGGGAGTACGTCCTACAATGAGCAGTTCTTC; CDR3aa: CASSLLASGSTSYNEQFF
abundance: -; v_gene: TRBV19; j_gene: TRBJ1-5; d_gene: -; CDR3nt: TGTGCCAGTTTGATCGGCGGGTCTAACAATCAGCCCCAGCATTTT; CDR3aa: CASLIGGSNNQPQHF
abundance: -; v_gene: TRBV9; j_gene: TRBJ1-1; d_gene: -; CDR3nt: TGTGCCAGCAGCGGAGAGAACACTGAAGCTTTCTTT; CDR3aa: CASSGENTEAFF
abundance: -; v_gene: TRBV6-2/TRBV6-3; j_gene: TRBJ2-2; d_gene: -; CDR3nt: TGTGCCAGCAGTTACTGGCGGGATTCCGGGGAGCTGTTTTTT; CDR3aa: CASSYWRDSGELFF
abundance: -; v_gene: TRBV3-1/TRBV3-2; j_gene: TRBJ2-7; d_gene: -; CDR3nt: TGTGCCAGCAGCCACAGGGCAGGGGGGTCCTGGCTTCCTCTCTACGAGCAGTACTTC; CDR3aa: CASSHRAGGSWLPLYEQYF
abundance: -; v_gene: TRBV27; j_gene: TRBJ1-4; d_gene: TRBD1; CDR3nt: TGTGCCAGCAGCCTGGGACAGGGCCTTAATGAAAAACTGTTTTTT; CDR3aa: CASSLGQGLNEKLFF
abundance: -; v_gene: TRBV5-4; j_gene: TRBJ2-4; d_gene: TRBD2; CDR3nt: TGTGCCAGCAGCCCGACCGTGACTAGCGGGGGGAACGTGCTCTACTTC; CDR3aa: CASSPTVTSGGNVLYF
abundance: -; v_gene: TRBV5-1; j_gene: TRBJ2-3; d_gene: TRBD2; CDR3nt: TGCGCCAGCAGCTTGGCCGAGGGAGGGAGCACAGATACGCAGTATTTT; CDR3aa: CASSLAEGGSTDTQYF
abundance: -; v_gene: TRBV6-5; j_gene: TRBJ2-1; d_gene: TRBD2; CDR3nt: TGTGCCAGCAGTAGGACCGGGACTAGCGACAATGAGCAGTTCTTC; CDR3aa: CASSRTGTSDNEQFF
abundance: -; v_gene: TRBV2; j_gene: TRBJ2-3; d_gene: -; CDR3nt: TGTGCCAGCAGTCTTGAGGATACGCAGTATTTT; CDR3aa: CASSLEDTQYF
abundance: -; v_gene: TRBV3-1/TRBV3-2; j_gene: TRBJ1-4; d_gene: TRBD1; CDR3nt: TGTGCCAGCAGCCCCCGGGACAGGGGGCTTGAAAAACTGTTTTTT; CDR3aa: CASSPRDRGLEKLFF
abundance: -; v_gene: TRBV2; j_gene: TRBJ2-1; d_gene: -; CDR3nt: TGTGCCAGCATGGGACAACTTTACAATGAGCAGTTCTTC; CDR3aa: CASMGQLYNEQFF
abundance: -; v_gene: TRBV20-1; j_gene: TRBJ2-5; d_gene: -; CDR3nt: TGCAGTGCTAGCTTGGAGACCCAGTACTTC; CDR3aa: CSASLETQYF
abundance: -; v_gene: TRBV5-1; j_gene: TRBJ1-4; d_gene: -; CDR3nt: TGCGCCAGCAGCTTGGGGTCCACAGATGAAAAACTGTTTTTT; CDR3aa: CASSLGSTDEKLFF
abundance: -; v_gene: TRBV7-9; j_gene: TRBJ1-1; d_gene: TRBD1; CDR3nt: TGTGCCAGCAGCTGGGAGCCGGGACAGGGTGACACTGAAGCTTTCTTT; CDR3aa: CASSWEPGQGDTEAFF
abundance: -; v_gene: TRBV5-6; j_gene: TRBJ1-1; d_gene: TRBD1; CDR3nt: TGTGCCAGCAGCTTCCCTATTGGACAGGGAACTGAAGCTTTCTTT; CDR3aa: CASSFPIGQGTEAFF
abundance: -; v_gene: TRBV6-5; j_gene: TRBJ1-2; d_gene: TRBD1; CDR3nt: TGTGCCAGCGGGGCGGGACAGGACTATGGCTACACCTTC; CDR3aa: CASGAGQDYGYTF
abundance: few; v_gene: TRBV7-3; j_gene: TRBJ2-7; d_gene: TRBD1; CDR3nt: TGTGCCAGCAGCCAAGCAGGGGGCGCCCGCCACGAGCAGTACTTC; CDR3aa: CASSQAGGARHEQYF
abundance: -; v_gene: TRBV29-1; j_gene: TRBJ1-4; d_gene: -; CDR3nt: TGCAGCGTTGAAGCCCCGGGCGGGGAAAAACTGTTTTTT; CDR3aa: CSVEAPGGEKLFF
abundance: -; v_gene: TRBV18; j_gene: TRBJ2-2; d_gene: -; CDR3nt: TGTGCCAGCTCACCACTAGATAAGAACACCGGGGAGCTGTTTTTT; CDR3aa: CASSPLDKNTGELFF
abundance: -; v_gene: TRBV18; j_gene: TRBJ1-1; d_gene: -; CDR3nt: TGTGCCAGCTCTCGGGAGGGGAACACTGAAGCTTTCTTT; CDR3aa: CASSREGNTEAFF
abundance: -; v_gene: TRBV30; j_gene: TRBJ2-2; d_gene: -; CDR3nt: TGTGCCTGGAGCGGAGGGAGTTACACCGGGGAGCTGTTTTTT; CDR3aa: CAWSGGSYTGELFF
abundance: -; v_gene: TRBV30; j_gene: TRBJ2-3; d_gene: TRBD2; CDR3nt: TGTGCCTGGAGCCAACTAGCGGGAGTTGATACGCAGTATTTT; CDR3aa: CAWSQLAGVDTQYF
abundance: -; v_gene: TRBV30; j_gene: TRBJ1-2; d_gene: -; CDR3nt: TGTGCCTGGCTCCCCTTAAACGGGGGGGGCGCTTGGGGCTACACCTTC; CDR3aa: CAWLPLNGGGAWGYTF
abundance: -; v_gene: TRBV24-1; j_gene: TRBJ2-5; d_gene: TRBD1; CDR3nt: TGTGCCACCAGTGATTCCGACAGGGGCGGAGAGACCCAGTACTTC; CDR3aa: CATSDSDRGGETQYF
abundance: few; v_gene: TRBV20-1; j_gene: TRBJ2-5; d_gene: -; CDR3nt: TGCAGTGCTAGAGATAAGAGGACCCAGTACTTC; CDR3aa: CSARDKRTQYF
abundance: -; v_gene: TRBV10-3; j_gene: TRBJ2-1; d_gene: TRBD2; CDR3nt: TGTGCCATCAGTGGACGACTAGCGGGGGACAATGAGCAGTTCTTC; CDR3aa: CAISGRLAGDNEQFF
abundance: -; v_gene: TRBV2; j_gene: TRBJ1-5; d_gene: -; CDR3nt: TGTGCCAGCAGCCCACAGGGAAATAGCAATCAGCCCCAGCATTTT; CDR3aa: CASSPQGNSNQPQHF
abundance: -; v_gene: TRBV30; j_gene: TRBJ2-2; d_gene: TRBD2; CDR3nt: TGTGCCTGGAGTGCGATAGCGGGCCAGAACACCGGGGAGCTGTTTTTT; CDR3aa: CAWSAIAGQNTGELFF
abundance: -; v_gene: TRBV19; j_gene: TRBJ1-5; d_gene: TRBD1; CDR3nt: TGTGCCAGTAGTATAGCAGGGGGTGGTCAGCCCCAGCATTTT; CDR3aa: CASSIAGGGQPQHF